The following is a T cell receptor (beta chain) sequence with its context. It is likely a read error: a sequence one base away is far more abundant. Other DNA sequences of this sample code for an identical CDR3. These data belong to a study of neoadjuvant anti-PD-1 for oral cavity cancer. About the research overall: Most patients had three to four biweekly doses of 3 mg/kg nivolumab before resection. Patients without progression received a fourth nivolumab dose around day 43, then surgical resection on days 50-56.

Patients had newly diagnosed, untreated stage II-IVA oral cavity squamous cell carcinoma. CDR3 length equals 15 residues. The junction had 10 bases not matched to a gene; V was cut back by 5 bases and J by 4 bases. The germline V gene encodes CDR1 SGHAT and CDR2 FQNNGV. Profiled with immunoSEQ multiplex PCR; TCRdb holds only in-frame clones, not every one. Among approximately 11,000 clones listed, around 52% were seen once. This specimen consisted of tumor tissue, obtained before nivolumab (anti-PD-1) treatment. The sequence was obtained from a person aged 35-79 years with oral cavity squamous cell carcinoma. The chain combines TRBV11-2 with TRBJ1-2; 7 nucleotides align to TRBD1. The CDR3 region is CASSQDPDRVYGYTF. The CDR3, as DNA: TGTGCCAGCAGCCAAGATCCCGACAGGGTCTATGGCTACACCTTC. Based on the CDR3 plus reference TRBV11-2 and TRBJ1-2, the full variable domain is EAGVAQSPRYKIIEKRQSVAFWCNPISGHATLYWYQQILGQGPKLLIQFQNNGVVDDSQLPKDRFSAERLKGVDSTLKIQPAKLEDSAVYLCASSQDPDRVYGYTFGSGTRLTVV.